The sequence of this T cell receptor beta chain was determined in a study of shared clonotypes between healthy human individuals (TCRdb year 2020). Study-wide context: A few men and two women, aged 18 to 49 years, made up the cohort. For each donor, CD4 naive and CD4 memory were each given three plates, CD8 naive was given two plates, and CD8 memory was given one plate. To estimate repertoire size and how much clonotype sharing occurs between individuals, the study deeply sequenced the blood TCR repertoires of five healthy adults. Libraries were prepared and TCR repertoires were sequenced by different laboratories using diverse techniques, in order to increase sequencing depth and limit assay-specific biases. Between about 0.8 and 9 billion PBMCs per donor were obtained by leukapheresis.

Remarks on this clone: The clone's antigen remains unknown. Per-base qualities were not stored, and no clone one base away is much larger.

Healthy HIV-negative adults with no recently reported acute infections or vaccinations were included as donors. Every donor was a Caucasian adult residing in Nashville, Tennessee, USA. CD4+ T cells were enriched by magnetic negative selection; naive cells were then positively selected on CD45RA, and the negative fraction formed the memory subset. After blood collection by leukapheresis, PBMCs were isolated using Ficoll-Histopaque density gradient centrifugation and then cryopreserved in the vapor phase of liquid nitrogen. Analytical flow cytometry was used to check the purity and quantity of every magnetically sorted T cell population. Genomic DNA was isolated from every sorted fraction and measured by UV absorbance on a Nanodrop 2000c. The germline V gene supplies CDR1 SGHRS and CDR2 YFSETQ. Deletion took 0 bases off V and 3 bases off J, with a span of 13 bases between the germline ends. The CDR3 contains 15 residues, cysteine and phenylalanine counted. The sequence is cut down to CDR3 DNA, 45 bases in frame from base 1.

The paper's findings and limits, for the study overall: Sharing across a handful of donors was observed for 5% to 6.5% of naive CD4, under 4% of naive CD8, 2% to 2.5% of memory CD4, and around 0.4% of memory CD8 clonotypes. Estimated clonotype richness was generally larger for naive than for memory subsets. Clonotypes shared by all four sorted-subset donors showed higher generation probabilities than non-shared clonotypes. Rarefaction of sorted-subset datasets indicated incomplete sequencing despite the large sequencing depth. The small number of donors limited the genetic and exposure-history diversity represented. Pairwise subsampling indicated that sequencing depth was expected to affect the degree of clonotype sharing among donors. Sampling was restricted to blood, and TCR repertoires in tissue are likely to differ from TCR repertoires in blood.

TCR CDR3 regions were amplified from genomic DNA by multiplex PCR using the deep immunoSEQ assay. Extracted genomic DNA from each cell subset was spread evenly across all wells of several immunoSEQ 96-well plates, with each plate serving as a replicate. For sorted subsets, about 200 ng genomic DNA, equal to tens of thousands of T cell genomes, was loaded into each replicate PCR. The purified libraries were quantified using a Qubit 3.0 fluorometer, sized with a Bioanalyzer 2100, and then quantified again using the KAPA Library Quantification kit. A separate single-read 150-cycle Illumina NextSeq 550 flow cell was used to sequence each immunoSEQ 96-well plate. The authors' analysis ran thus. Because the immunoSEQ output held only junctional sequences and lacked quality scores, the filtering could not match the filtering applied to full-length reads. Sequences were annotated with PyIR, a Python wrapper for IgBLAST v1.9, using IMGT germline references to assign V/J genes and CDR3. Reads were filtered out if the reads had weak V/J assignments (E-value above 1e-6), no CDR3, stop codons, out-of-frame junctions, or ambiguous translated residues. V3J clonotypes were defined as sequences sharing an identical inferred V gene, J gene, and CDR3 amino acid sequence. The percentage overlap between two repertoires was calculated by dividing the number of shared unique clonotypes by the size of the smaller repertoire. Three approaches were used to assess repertoire richness: RTK rarefaction, the Chao1 estimator, and Recon v2.1 estimates of unobserved clonotypes. Generation probabilities for all TCRbeta clonotypes obtained by the gDNA method from a few donors were computed using OLGA. TCRdb provides this immuneACCESS table in a form limited to in-frame rearrangements. Some clones are lacking; in checked studies, under half of them reflect an unresolved V gene, and why the rest are absent is not known. V, J and clone size are taken as reported in that table, and D and trimming were inferred from the DNA itself. This sample holds about 1 million clones; 70% to 80% were observed only once. The ten biggest clones cover over 1.3% of the sample.

Input material: memory CD4+ T cells sorted from blood. Explained via the paper, the cell subset or site label denotes: CD45RA-negative fraction. The sequence was obtained from a young man in good health. The rearranged chain carries TRBV5-1 and TRBJ2-7; the D gene is perhaps TRBD1, on 6 matching bases. The DNA sequence is as follows: TGCGCCAGCAGCTTGGAACAGGGTGCGGACTACGAGCAGTACTTC. Its amino acids are CASSLEQGADYEQYF. This CDR3, with the reference TRBV5-1 and TRBJ2-7 proteins standing in past its ends, gives the full variable domain KAGVTQTPRYLIKTRGQQVTLSCSPISGHRSVSWYQQTPGQGLQFLFEYFSETQRNKGNFPGRFSGRQFSNSRSEMNVSTLELGDSALYLCASSLEQGADYEQYFGPGTRLTVT.